The T cell receptor beta chain described here comes from a study of blood T cells in healthy people across ages. Study as a whole: There was about one barcoded beta molecule captured by template switching per two T cells.

The study, taken as a whole, reports: Observed TCR beta diversity per million T cells went down as age went up. This fall followed a roughly linear course with age. CMV status of donors was unknown, possibly confounding expanded clonotype changes. Those diversity estimates obtained from one million T cells were thought to be underestimates.

Next came a second PCR, run for roughly 6 to 11 cycles, which used a sample-barcoded 5' primer along with a J-beta primer mix. One entry per CDR3 protein results from TCRdb running MiXCR on the 5' RACE reads. The sample consists of about 1.5 million distinct CDR3 sequences, roughly 40% of them appearing once. The V end lost 4 bases, the J end lost 4 bases, and 10 bases lay between the germline ends. This CDR3 is 13 amino acids long. Germline CDR1 reads MNHEY; CDR2 reads SVGEGT. A few counts support this clonotype. Antigen: not known. The chain carries TRBV6-2 or TRBV6-3 and TRBJ2-5; D possibly matches TRBD1 or TRBD2 (5 bases each). The clonotype comes from a woman under 30 in good health. The sample was blood. Here the CDR3 reads CASSWDQLETQYF. The DNA of the CDR3 is TGTGCCAGCAGTTGGGACCAATTAGAGACCCAGTACTTC.